The present T cell receptor (beta chain) was sequenced within a study of Ad26.COV2.S vaccination and SARS-CoV-2 variants. About the study: Recipients of Ad26.COV2.S got it intramuscularly, once or twice 56 days apart.

Germline V gene sequence: CDR1 LGHDT, CDR2 YNNKEL (reference sequence). The CDR3 loop spans 13 amino acids. V lost 4 bases and J 9 bases, leaving 15 bases between the germline ends. The sample's treatment: over 15 received Ad26.COV2.S at low or high dose, single or two shots; roughly 5 received placebo; per-sample allocation not given. Sampling was done on day 63 after the first vaccine or placebo injection. The shot given was an Ad26 vector that makes Wuhan-strain SARS-CoV-2 spike. The protocol was immunoSEQ multiplex PCR, while the TCRdb copy is restricted to in-frame clones and leaves out a portion. This table holds about 280,000 clones, roughly 86% found once.

The source of this sequence is a person between 18 and 65 years old who received the Ad26.COV2.S COVID-19 vaccine or a placebo. The chain combines TRBV3-1 (or the pseudogene TRBV3-2) with TRBJ2-5; D call uncertain. The sample here was peripheral blood, taken in a trial of Ad26.COV2.S vaccine versus placebo. CDR3 residues: CASSPYSQGPQYF. Written as DNA, the CDR3 is TGTGCCAGCAGCCCCTACTCTCAAGGCCCCCAGTACTTC.